Presented here are 4 T cell receptor beta chains from one specimen sequenced in a study of Ad26.COV2.S vaccination and SARS-CoV-2 variants. Treatment of the sample: roughly 19 received Ad26.COV2.S at low or high dose, single or two shots; several received placebo; per-sample allocation not given. On day 63 after the first injection, vaccine and placebo recipients gave samples. Using immunoSEQ multiplex PCR, the repertoire was profiled, and TCRdb retains in-frame clones only, with some absent. The data show about 240,000 clones, around nine tenths seen once. The sequencing used peripheral blood, collected in a trial of Ad26.COV2.S vaccine versus placebo. Receptor source: a person aged 18-60 years who received the Ad26.COV2.S COVID-19 vaccine or a placebo.

The CDR3 loop is CASSSPGQGWVSYF. CDR3 DNA: TGTGCCAGCAGTTCTCCGGGACAGGGTTGGGTTTCGTACTTC. The chain recombines TRBV27 with TRBJ2-4, with 9 bases aligning to TRBD1. V was pared by 4 bases and J by 15 bases, with 13 bases of the junction left unmatched. Germline loops: CDR1 MNHEY, CDR2 SMNVEV (reference sequence). This CDR3 contains 14 residues.

The rearrangement uses TRBV5-1 and TRBJ2-7; no definite D call. The germline V gene encodes CDR1 SGHRS and CDR2 YFSETQ. This CDR3 spans 12 amino acids. With 4 bases removed from V and 6 bases from J, the gap between germline ends came to 11 bases. The CDR3 sequence: CASSPLPGEQYF. The CDR3 coding sequence is TGCGCCAGCAGCCCCTTACCTGGCGAGCAGTACTTC.

V and J are TRBV6-1 and TRBJ1-4; 8 bases fit TRBD1. CDR3 length: 17 amino acids. Germline assignment: CDR1 MNHNS and CDR2 SASEGT. V trimming: 0 bases; J trimming: 8 bases; junction bases outside the gene matches: 11. The CDR3 DNA reads TGTGCCAGCAGTGAAGCCGGGACAGGATGGATATGGGAAAAACTGTTTTTT. Translating gives CASSEAGTGWIWEKLFF.

V gene TRBV2 combines with J gene TRBJ2-7, with TRBD1 matching 9 bases. The CDR3 loop spans 17 amino acids. Looked up from germline, CDR1 is SNHLY and CDR2 is FYNNEI. The ends lost 6 bases at V and 5 bases at J; junction bases unmatched: 17. The CDR3 loop is CASSVAPSGQGSHEQYF. DNA of the CDR3: TGTGCCAGCAGCGTTGCCCCGTCGGGACAGGGTAGCCACGAGCAGTACTTC.